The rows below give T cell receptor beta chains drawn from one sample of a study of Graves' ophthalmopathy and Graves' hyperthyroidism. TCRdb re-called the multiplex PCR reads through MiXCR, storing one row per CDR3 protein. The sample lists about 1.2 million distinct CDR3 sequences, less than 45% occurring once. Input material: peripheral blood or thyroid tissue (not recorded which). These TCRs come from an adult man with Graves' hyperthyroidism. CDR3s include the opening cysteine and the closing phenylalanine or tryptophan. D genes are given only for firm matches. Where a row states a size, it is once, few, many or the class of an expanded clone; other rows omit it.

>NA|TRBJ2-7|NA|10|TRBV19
CATGDYEQYF
TGTGCCACAGGGGACTACGAGCAGTACTTC
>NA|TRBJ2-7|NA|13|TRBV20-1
CSARGGMSYEQYF
TGCAGTGCTAGAGGGGGAATGTCGTACGAGCAGTACTTC
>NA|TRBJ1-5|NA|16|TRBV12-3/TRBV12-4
CASSLGGALSNQPQHF
TGTGCCAGCAGTTTAGGTGGGGCTCTTAGCAATCAGCCCCAGCATTTT
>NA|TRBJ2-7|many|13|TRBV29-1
CSVEDPFSYEQYF
TGCAGCGTTGAAGATCCCTTTTCCTACGAGCAGTACTTC
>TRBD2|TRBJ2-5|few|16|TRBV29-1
CSVVSGAGLGLETQYF
TGCAGCGTCGTTAGCGGGGCGGGTCTTGGGCTGGAGACCCAGTACTTC
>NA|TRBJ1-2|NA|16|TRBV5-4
CASSLGSQGNNYGYTF
TGTGCCAGCAGCTTGGGGTCGCAGGGTAATAACTATGGCTACACCTTC
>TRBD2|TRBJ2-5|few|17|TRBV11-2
CASSRGTSGNRAETQYF
TGTGCCAGCAGTCGCGGGACTAGCGGGAACAGGGCGGAGACCCAGTACTTC
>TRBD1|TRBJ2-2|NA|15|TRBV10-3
CASSTGQGWSGELFF
TGTGCCAGCAGTACGGGACAGGGTTGGAGCGGGGAGCTGTTTTTT
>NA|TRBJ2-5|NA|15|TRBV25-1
CASRGGWGGGETQYF
TGTGCCAGCAGGGGGGGATGGGGGGGCGGAGAGACCCAGTACTTC
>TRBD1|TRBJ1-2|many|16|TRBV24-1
CATSDPSGTGNYGYTF
TGTGCCACCAGTGACCCATCCGGGACAGGCAACTATGGCTACACCTTC
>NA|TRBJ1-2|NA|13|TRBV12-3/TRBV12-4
CASRVYAGYGYTF
TGTGCCAGCAGGGTGTATGCCGGCTATGGCTACACCTTC
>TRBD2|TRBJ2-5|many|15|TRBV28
CASSARLAGGETQYF
TGTGCCAGCAGTGCTCGACTAGCGGGAGGAGAGACCCAGTACTTC
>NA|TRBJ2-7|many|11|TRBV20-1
CSARNREEQYF
TGCAGTGCTAGAAACAGAGAAGAGCAGTACTTC
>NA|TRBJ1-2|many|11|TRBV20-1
CSARDAYGYTF
TGCAGTGCTAGAGACGCCTATGGCTACACCTTC
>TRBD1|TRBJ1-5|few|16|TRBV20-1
CSARYKDRAGMQPQHF
TGCAGTGCTAGATATAAGGACAGGGCGGGAATGCAGCCCCAGCATTTT
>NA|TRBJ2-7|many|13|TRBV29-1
CSVFVGFTYEQYF
TGCAGCGTTTTCGTGGGGTTTACCTACGAGCAGTACTTC
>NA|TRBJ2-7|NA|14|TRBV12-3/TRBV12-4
CASTPRNVCYEQYF
TGTGCCAGCACCCCACGTAATGTGTGCTACGAGCAGTACTTC
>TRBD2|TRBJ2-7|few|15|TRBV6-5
CASRTTGLGEGEQYF
TGTGCCAGCAGGACCACAGGACTAGGGGAAGGCGAGCAGTACTTC
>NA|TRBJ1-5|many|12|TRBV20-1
CSANPGNQPQHF
TGCAGTGCTAATCCGGGCAATCAGCCCCAGCATTTT
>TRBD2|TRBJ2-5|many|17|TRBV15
CATSTGLAGGTQETQYF
TGTGCCACCAGCACGGGACTAGCGGGGGGTACTCAAGAGACCCAGTACTTC
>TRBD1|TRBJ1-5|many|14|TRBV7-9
CATTGEGVNQPQHF
TGTGCCACCACAGGGGAAGGTGTCAATCAGCCCCAGCATTTT
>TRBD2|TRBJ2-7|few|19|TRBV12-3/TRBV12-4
CASSLNPSPRTSGSLGQYF
TGTGCCAGCAGTTTAAACCCCTCCCCCCGGACTAGCGGGAGTCTGGGGCAGTACTTC
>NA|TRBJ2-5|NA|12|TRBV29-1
CSVDVKEETQYF
TGCAGCGTGGATGTGAAAGAAGAGACCCAGTACTTC
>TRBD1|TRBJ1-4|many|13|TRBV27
CASPGTGSEKLFF
TGTGCCAGCCCCGGGACAGGTAGTGAAAAACTGTTTTTT
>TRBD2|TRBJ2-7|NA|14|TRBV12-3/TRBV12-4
CASSWTSGNYEQYF
TGTGCCAGCAGTTGGACTAGCGGAAATTACGAGCAGTACTTC
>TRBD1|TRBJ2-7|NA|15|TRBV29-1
CSVDDFGTGTYEQYF
TGCAGCGTTGACGATTTCGGGACAGGCACCTACGAGCAGTACTTC
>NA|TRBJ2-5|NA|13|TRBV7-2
CASSYWTKETQYF
TGTGCCAGCAGCTACTGGACCAAAGAGACCCAGTACTTC
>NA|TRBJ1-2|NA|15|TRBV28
CASSLPGGGHYGYTF
TGTGCCAGCAGTCTCCCCGGGGGAGGGCACTATGGCTACACCTTC
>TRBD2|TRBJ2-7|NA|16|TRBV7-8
CASSSYPVRETSLIHF
TGTGCCAGCAGCTCGTACCCCGTGCGGGAGACCTCTTTAATACACTTC
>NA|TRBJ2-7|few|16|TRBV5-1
CASSLGRGTKTYEQYF
TGCGCCAGCAGCTTGGGTAGAGGGACAAAGACCTACGAGCAGTACTTC
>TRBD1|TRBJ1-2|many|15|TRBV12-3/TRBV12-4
CASRGTGMGGVGYTF
TGTGCCAGCAGAGGGACAGGGATGGGGGGCGTTGGCTACACCTTC
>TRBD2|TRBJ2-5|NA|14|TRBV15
CTTSRDRGRGTQYF
TGTACCACCAGCAGAGATCGGGGGAGGGGGACCCAGTACTTC
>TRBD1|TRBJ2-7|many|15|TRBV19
CASSISGTGANEQYF
TGTGCCAGTAGTATTTCAGGGACAGGGGCCAACGAGCAGTACTTC
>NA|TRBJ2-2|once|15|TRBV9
CASGVEGANTGELFF
TGTGCCAGCGGGGTGGAGGGGGCGAACACCGGGGAGCTGTTTTTT
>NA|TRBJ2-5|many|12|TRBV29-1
CSAADGQETQYF
TGCAGCGCTGCGGACGGGCAAGAGACCCAGTACTTC
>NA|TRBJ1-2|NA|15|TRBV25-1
CASSRPGSPIYGYTF
TGTGCCAGCAGTCGACCAGGGAGCCCCATCTATGGCTACACCTTC
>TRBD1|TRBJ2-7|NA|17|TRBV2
CASSLQSDRRVSYEQYF
TGTGCCAGCAGTCTCCAGTCGGACAGGAGAGTCTCCTACGAGCAGTACTTC
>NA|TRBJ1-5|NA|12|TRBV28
CASRFDGQPQHF
TGTGCCAGCAGGTTCGACGGACAGCCCCAGCATTTT
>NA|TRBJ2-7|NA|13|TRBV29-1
CSVGVGHSYEQYF
TGCAGCGTTGGGGTGGGCCACTCCTACGAGCAGTACTTC
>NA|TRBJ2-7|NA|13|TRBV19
CASRFQGIGEQYF
TGTGCCAGTAGATTTCAGGGAATTGGCGAGCAGTACTTC
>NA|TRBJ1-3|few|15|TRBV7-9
CASSLDTISGNTIYF
TGTGCCAGCAGCTTAGACACGATCTCTGGAAACACCATATATTTT
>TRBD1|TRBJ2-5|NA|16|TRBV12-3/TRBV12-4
CASSSTGAWGQETQYF
TGTGCCAGCAGTTCAACAGGGGCTTGGGGGCAAGAGACCCAGTACTTC
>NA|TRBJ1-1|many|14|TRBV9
CASSGRSGNTEAFF
TGTGCCAGCAGCGGTAGATCGGGGAACACTGAAGCTTTCTTT
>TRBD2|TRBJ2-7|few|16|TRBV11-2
CASSLRTGTNTYEQYF
TGTGCCAGCAGCTTACGGACCGGGACTAATACCTACGAGCAGTACTTC